The next 16 T cell receptor beta chains were all read from a single sample in a study of T cell changes during pregnancy in multiple sclerosis. Produced via immunoSEQ multiplex PCR; TCRdb's table is partial and in-frame only. Among around 30,000 clones listed, about 87% were seen once. The starting material was CD8+ T cells from peripheral blood mononuclear cells, obtained before pregnancy. The receptors were gathered from a female donor with multiple sclerosis, enrolled in a pregnancy study.

The chain joins TRBV30 to TRBJ1-1, with a possible D match to TRBD1 (5 bases). V was clipped by 3 bases and J by 0 bases, with 8 bases between them. CDR3 length equals 13 residues. Germline CDR1 and CDR2: GTSNPN and SVGIG (reference sequence). The CDR3 DNA is TGTGCCTGGAGCTCAGGGATGAACACTGAAGCTTTCTTT. Its translation is CAWSSGMNTEAFF.

This sequence joins TRBV7-9 and TRBJ1-3, with 7 positions matching TRBD1. V shed 3 bases, J shed 3 bases, and the junction held 5 bases outside the gene matches. Germline-derived CDR1 and CDR2 are SEHNR and FQNEAQ (reference sequence). The CDR3 extends over 15 amino acids. The CDR3 reads CASSFTGEYGNTIYF. In DNA, the CDR3 is TGTGCCAGCAGCTTCACAGGGGAATATGGAAACACCATATATTTT.

This clone was recorded only once. This chain links TRBV9 with TRBJ1-1, with TRBD1 matching 7 bases. Losses at the gene ends were 0 bases for V and 1 base for J; bases not matched to a gene: 9. The CDR3 contains 17 residues. Per germline, CDR1 SGDLS and CDR2 YYNGEE. The CDR3 DNA follows: TGTGCCAGCAGCGTAGAGGCAGGGGGTCGTGGGAACACTGAAGCTTTCTTT. Protein sequence: CASSVEAGGRGNTEAFF.

This clone came up once. This rearrangement joins TRBV5-1 to TRBJ1-1; 8 bases are shared with TRBD1. In germline, CDR1 is SGHRS, CDR2 YFSETQ. CDR3 length equals 13 residues. V was clipped by 4 bases and J by 4 bases; unmatched bases: 3. The CDR3 spells CASSLDRGTEAFF. The CDR3 DNA reads as TGCGCCAGCAGCCTAGACAGGGGCACTGAAGCTTTCTTT.

This chain links TRBV7-9 with TRBJ2-7; D not resolved. The germline gives CDR1 SEHNR, CDR2 FQNEAQ (reference sequence). V lost 0 bases and J lost 5, with 8 bases in between. This CDR3 spans 13 amino acids. CDR3 protein: CASSLAVTDEQYF. The CDR3 DNA is TGTGCCAGCAGCTTAGCGGTCACAGACGAGCAGTACTTC.

This clone has only one observation. V usage is TRBV27 and J usage is TRBJ2-1; D not certain. The V and J ends lost 5 bases and 5 bases respectively, with 7 bases between them. This CDR3 is built from 12 residues. Germline CDR1 and CDR2: MNHEY and SMNVEV (reference sequence). The CDR3 reads CASSPPDNEQFF. CDR3 coding DNA: TGTGCCAGCAGTCCCCCTGACAATGAGCAGTTCTTC.

J is TRBJ2-3 and V is TRBV28; TRBD2 matches 10 bases. Germline V gene data show CDR1 as MDHEN and CDR2 as SYDVKM. The length of the CDR3 is 16 residues. The J segment lost 4 bases and the V segment lost 5 bases, leaving 9 bases of the junction unmatched. The CDR3 region is CASSPILAGLADTQYF. The CDR3 coding sequence is TGTGCCAGCAGTCCTATACTAGCGGGACTCGCAGATACGCAGTATTTT.

The V and J genes are TRBV4-3 and TRBJ2-3; 7 nucleotides match TRBD2. The CDR3 sequence is 18 residues long. CDR1 and CDR2 (germline): LGHNA, YSLEER. J gave up 1 base and V 1 base, and 11 bases lay outside the gene matches. The CDR3 sequence: CASSQGPSSGSRTDTQYF. As DNA, the CDR3 is TGCGCCAGCAGCCAAGGCCCTTCTAGCGGTTCACGCACAGATACGCAGTATTTT.

This clone was observed a handful of times. The rearrangement uses TRBV25-1 and TRBJ2-3, with a possible D match to TRBD1 (6 bases). Trimming took off 7 bases at V and 3 bases at J, with 14 bases between the two ends. Germline-derived CDR1 and CDR2 are MGHDK and SYGVNS. The CDR3 length is 14 residues. This CDR3 is CASTPGVRTDTQYF. CDR3 in DNA: TGTGCCAGCACTCCAGGGGTCCGTACAGATACGCAGTATTTT.

V is TRBV6-4 and J is TRBJ2-3; 12 bases match TRBD2. V lost 8 bases to trimming and J lost 2 bases; unmatched junction nucleotides: 2. This CDR3 contains 14 residues. The germline V gene encodes CDR1 MRHNA and CDR2 SNTAGT. CDR3 DNA: TGTGCCAGCCGACTAGCGGGGGACACAGATACGCAGTATTTT. It translates to CASRLAGDTDTQYF.

The genes are TRBV7-3 and TRBJ2-5, with 8 positions matching TRBD2. Trimming removed 3 bases from V and 3 bases from J; junction bases left unmatched: 6. This CDR3 region has 15 residues. The germline V gene has CDR1 SGHTA and CDR2 FQGTGA. The CDR3 coding sequence is TGTGCCAGCAGCTTTGGCGTGCGGGAGGAAGAGACCCAGTACTTC. Protein sequence: CASSFGVREEETQYF. The complete variable domain, with remaining parts taken from reference TRBV7-3 and TRBJ2-5, reads GAGVSQTPSNKVTEKGKYVELRCDPISGHTALYWYRQSLGQGPEFLIYFQGTGAADDSGLPNDRFFAVRPEGSVSTLKIQRTERGDSAVYLCASSFGVREEETQYFGPGTRLLVL.

The V and J genes are TRBV28 and TRBJ1-5; 9 bases fit TRBD1. This CDR3 comprises 15 residues. V trimming: 6 bases; J trimming: 5 bases; junction bases outside the gene matches: 8. CDR1 and CDR2 (germline): MDHEN, SYDVKM. CDR3 region: CASRPDRGGDQPQHF. The CDR3 DNA follows: TGTGCCAGCAGGCCGGACAGGGGAGGAGATCAGCCCCAGCATTTT. Drawing the rest from reference TRBV28 and TRBJ1-5, the complete variable domain is DVKVTQSSRYLVKRTGEKVFLECVQDMDHENMFWYRQDPGLGLRLIYFSYDVKMKEKGDIPEGYSVSREKKERFSLILESASTNQTSMYLCASRPDRGGDQPQHFGDGTRLSIL.

The chain combines TRBV6-1 with TRBJ2-7; 8 bases align to TRBD1. Germline-derived CDR1 and CDR2 are MNHNS and SASEGT. V was clipped by 7 bases and J by 0 bases; unmatched bases: 8. The CDR3 covers 15 residues. The CDR3 nucleotides read TGTGCCAGCATCGTGGGGACAGGATCCTCCTACGAGCAGTACTTC. It translates to CASIVGTGSSYEQYF.

The gene calls are TRBV9 and TRBJ2-1; TRBD2 agrees at 8 bases. Germline assignment: CDR1 SGDLS and CDR2 YYNGEE. With V trimmed by 5 bases and J by 8 bases, 15 bases remained unmatched. The CDR3 length is 16 residues. CDR3 amino acids: CASREGPGLVTDEQFF. CDR3 sequence (DNA): TGTGCCAGCAGAGAAGGACCGGGACTAGTCACCGATGAGCAGTTCTTC.

The V gene is TRBV4-1, the J gene TRBJ2-1; D is possibly TRBD2 (5 bases). Trimming shortened V by 0 bases and J by 3 bases, and 6 bases separated the two germline ends. CDR1 is MGHRA and CDR2 is YSYEKL in the germline V gene. The CDR3 runs to 14 residues. In DNA, the CDR3 is TGCGCCAGCAGCCAAGAGGCGGGCTACAATGAGCAGTTCTTC. This encodes CASSQEAGYNEQFF.

The chain carries TRBV4-1 and TRBJ1-6, with 7 nucleotides matching TRBD1. With V trimmed by 4 bases and J by 9 bases, 6 bases remained unmatched. This CDR3 spans 14 amino acids. Looked up from germline, CDR1 is MGHRA and CDR2 is YSYEKL. DNA for the CDR3: TGCGCCAGCAGCCCTAGACAGGGAAGTTCACCCCTCCACTTT. Its translation: CASSPRQGSSPLHF.